The T cell receptor (beta chain) under discussion was sequenced for a study of Ad26.COV2.S vaccination and SARS-CoV-2 variants. This clone appeared a single time. Treatment defined: some 20 received Ad26.COV2.S at low or high dose, single or two shots; about 5 received placebo; per-sample allocation not given. It was on day 63 after the first vaccine or placebo injection that samples were taken. An Ad26 vector expressing Wuhan-strain SARS-CoV-2 spike constituted the vaccine. CDR1 SGHTA and CDR2 FQGTGA come from the germline V gene. Trimming removed 5 bases from V and 13 bases from J; junction bases left unmatched: 5. The CDR3 is 12 residues long. TCRdb's copy holds only in-frame clones and misses some; the assay was immunoSEQ multiplex PCR. The sample includes hundreds of thousands of clones, 89% of them seen just once.

This chain links TRBV7-3 with TRBJ2-1, with 10 bases aligning to TRBD2. The source material was peripheral blood, sampled in a trial of Ad26.COV2.S vaccine versus placebo. The clonotype originates from a person aged 18-60 years who received the Ad26.COV2.S COVID-19 vaccine or a placebo. The CDR3 spells CASSIAGGRQFF. The CDR3 region has the DNA TGTGCCAGCAGCATAGCGGGGGGACGTCAGTTCTTC.